Listed below are T cell receptor beta chains from one sample, sequenced in a study of cytomegalovirus exposure and HLA in healthy donors. Sequencing was performed with immunoSEQ multiplex PCR; in TCRdb, only in-frame clones are kept and a portion is missing. This table has over 150,000 clones, roughly 70% appearing once. The specimen was PBMCs. These receptors all come from a man under 40 in good health and CMV-seronegative. Both conserved end residues are part of each CDR3. A D gene is named only where the DNA matches it firmly. Where a row states a size, it is once, few, many or the class of an expanded clone; other rows omit it.

V	D	size	J	CDR3	DNA
TRBV7-9	TRBD1	-	TRBJ2-3	CATDRGDTQYF	TGTGCCACGGACAGGGGAGATACGCAGTATTTT
TRBV5-1	TRBD1	few	TRBJ2-5	CASSLAGTGGPETQYF	TGCGCCAGCAGCTTAGCCGGGACAGGGGGACCGGAGACCCAGTACTTC
TRBV29-1	-	-	TRBJ2-3	CSARTSLSTDTQYF	TGCAGCGCCCGCACAAGTCTTAGCACAGATACGCAGTATTTT
TRBV19	TRBD1	-	TRBJ2-7	CASSTGTGTNEQYF	TGTGCCAGTAGTACGGGGACAGGGACGAACGAGCAGTACTTC
TRBV7-9	-	-	TRBJ2-5	CASSLGLVAETQYF	TGTGCCAGCAGCTTAGGACTAGTTGCCGAGACCCAGTACTTC
TRBV9	TRBD2	-	TRBJ2-1	CASSIGTSGALNEQFF	TGTGCCAGCAGCATCGGGACTAGCGGGGCCTTAAATGAGCAGTTCTTC
TRBV4-3	TRBD1	-	TRBJ2-7	CASSQDSRTGGVEQYF	TGCGCCAGCAGCCAAGATTCGAGGACAGGGGGCGTCGAGCAGTACTTC
TRBV19	-	-	TRBJ2-1	CAIGSSYNEQFF	TGTGCCATTGGGAGCTCCTACAATGAGCAGTTCTTC
TRBV6-1	-	-	TRBJ2-5	CASKDLDTLPETQYF	TGTGCCAGCAAAGACTTAGATACCCTTCCGGAGACCCAGTACTTC
TRBV6-1	-	-	TRBJ1-2	CASSEIGVRGYTF	TGTGCCAGCAGTGAAATTGGTGTCCGGGGCTACACCTTC
TRBV6-1	TRBD1	few	TRBJ1-1	CASSRQGDTEAFF	TGTGCCAGCAGTCGGCAGGGGGACACTGAAGCTTTCTTT
TRBV15	TRBD1	-	TRBJ2-2	CATSGGTGSFSGELFF	TGTGCCACCAGCGGCGGGACAGGGAGTTTTTCCGGGGAGCTGTTTTTT
TRBV18	TRBD2	-	TRBJ2-7	CASSRPGLVIEQYF	TGTGCCAGCTCACGGCCCGGACTAGTTATCGAGCAGTACTTC
TRBV7-8	-	few	TRBJ2-1	CASSFERASEQFF	TGTGCCAGCAGCTTCGAGCGGGCAAGTGAGCAGTTCTTC
TRBV9	-	-	TRBJ1-1	CASSVTGSTEAFF	TGTGCCAGCAGCGTAACAGGCTCGACTGAAGCTTTCTTT
TRBV28	TRBD2	-	TRBJ2-1	CASLGGGGPYNEQFF	TGTGCCAGTTTAGGAGGCGGGGGGCCCTACAATGAGCAGTTCTTC
TRBV28	TRBD2	-	TRBJ2-3	CASTPAGGLDTQYF	TGTGCCAGCACACCAGCGGGGGGGCTAGATACGCAGTATTTT
TRBV28	-	-	TRBJ1-3	CASSSAGTGNTIYF	TGTGCCAGCAGTTCGGCAGGGACTGGAAACACCATATATTTT
TRBV19	TRBD1	-	TRBJ1-2	CASSTGGPTSSYGYTF	TGTGCCAGTAGTACAGGGGGCCCGACGTCATCCTATGGCTACACCTTC
TRBV5-1	-	-	TRBJ2-1	CASSLGEGIGNEQFF	TGCGCCAGCAGCTTGGGAGAGGGTATAGGCAATGAGCAGTTCTTC
TRBV27	TRBD2	-	TRBJ2-1	CASSSAAGGDEQFF	TGTGCCAGCAGTTCCGCGGCGGGGGGGGATGAGCAGTTCTTC
TRBV5-1	-	-	TRBJ2-5	CASSLDSAGETQYF	TGCGCCAGCAGCTTGGACTCTGCGGGGGAGACCCAGTACTTC
TRBV28	TRBD1	-	TRBJ1-5	CASSPVGDRAQHF	TGTGCTAGCAGCCCGGTGGGGGACAGGGCCCAGCATTTT
TRBV29-1	-	-	TRBJ2-2	CSVESGERTGELFF	TGCAGCGTTGAGTCAGGGGAGAGGACCGGGGAGCTGTTTTTT
TRBV6-4	-	-	TRBJ2-3	CASSDRGSTDTQYF	TGTGCCAGCAGTGACAGGGGGAGCACAGATACGCAGTATTTT
TRBV2	-	-	TRBJ2-2	CASKEGAPAGELFF	TGTGCCAGCAAGGAGGGGGCGCCAGCCGGGGAGCTGTTTTTT
TRBV7-6	TRBD1	once	TRBJ2-6	CASSLVGGASSGANVLTF	TGTGCCAGCAGCTTAGTAGGGGGCGCAAGCTCTGGGGCCAACGTCCTGACTTTC
TRBV11-3	-	-	TRBJ2-1	CASSFTGWDEQFF	TGTGCCAGCAGCTTCACAGGGTGGGATGAGCAGTTCTTC
TRBV5-1	TRBD2	few	TRBJ2-2	CASSLGLANTGELFF	TGCGCCAGCAGCTTGGGACTAGCTAACACCGGGGAGCTGTTTTTT
TRBV7-9	TRBD2	-	TRBJ2-3	CASSPIAGGVTDTQYF	TGTGCCAGCAGCCCGATAGCGGGGGGGGTGACAGATACGCAGTATTTT
TRBV19	TRBD1	-	TRBJ1-1	CASSIPDRGWAEAFF	TGTGCCAGTAGTATACCGGACAGGGGATGGGCTGAAGCTTTCTTT
TRBV6-6	-	-	TRBJ1-1	CASSYPGQGNTEAFF	TGTGCCAGCAGTTACCCTGGGCAGGGGAACACTGAAGCTTTCTTT
TRBV28	-	-	TRBJ2-5	CASRLDPGQETQYF	TGTGCCAGCAGACTTGACCCAGGTCAAGAGACCCAGTACTTC
TRBV6-1	-	once	TRBJ1-5	CASSVRAQGVGNQPQHF	TGTGCCAGCAGTGTGCGGGCACAGGGAGTAGGGAATCAGCCCCAGCATTTT
TRBV5-1	-	-	TRBJ1-1	CASRRGGRNTEAFF	TGCGCCAGCAGGCGGGGGGGGCGGAACACTGAAGCTTTCTTT
TRBV5-1	-	-	TRBJ1-1	CASNNPTGNTEAFF	TGCGCCAGCAACAACCCGACAGGGAACACTGAAGCTTTCTTT
TRBV6-1	TRBD1	-	TRBJ1-1	CASSRDRGNTEAFF	TGTGCCAGCAGCCGGGACAGGGGGAACACTGAAGCTTTCTTT
TRBV18	TRBD1	-	TRBJ1-5	CASSHDRAGNQPQHF	TGTGCCAGCTCGCATGACAGGGCCGGCAATCAGCCCCAGCATTTT
TRBV18	-	-	TRBJ2-3	CASSPPGADTQYF	TGTGCCAGCTCACCACCGGGAGCAGATACGCAGTATTTT
TRBV2	TRBD2	-	TRBJ2-1	CASTAGFLRNEQFF	TGTGCCAGCACAGCGGGGTTTTTGAGGAATGAGCAGTTCTTC
TRBV5-6	TRBD1	-	TRBJ2-7	CASSHYRGSYEQYF	TGTGCCAGCAGCCACTACAGGGGTTCCTACGAGCAGTACTTC
TRBV6-1	TRBD2	-	TRBJ2-4	CASSGTSGTKNIQYF	TGTGCCAGCAGTGGGACTAGCGGTACCAAAAACATTCAGTACTTC
TRBV6-5	TRBD1	-	TRBJ1-2	CASSHMTGGVNGYPF	TGTGCCAGCAGTCACATGACAGGGGGCGTGAATGGCTACCCCTTC
TRBV28	-	-	TRBJ1-5	CASSLTGQVRVSQHF	TGTGCCAGCAGTTTAACAGGGCAAGTTAGAGTTTCCCAGCATTTT
TRBV19	-	-	TRBJ2-6	CASSSSSGANVLTF	TGTGCCAGTAGCTCGAGCTCTGGGGCCAACGTCCTGACTTTC
TRBV28	-	-	TRBJ1-2	CASSLSPTGRVNYGYTF	TGTGCCAGCAGTTTATCCCCTACAGGGCGGGTAAACTATGGCTACACCTTC
TRBV9	TRBD1	-	TRBJ1-2	CASSGRDRVNYGYTF	TGTGCCAGCAGCGGCCGGGACAGGGTTAACTATGGCTACACCTTC
TRBV28	-	-	TRBJ2-7	CASSRPAYEQYF	TGTGCCAGCAGCCGTCCGGCCTACGAGCAGTACTTC
TRBV2	-	-	TRBJ2-7	CASRDNRAYEQYF	TGTGCCAGCAGGGACAACCGGGCCTACGAGCAGTACTTC
TRBV5-1	-	few	TRBJ2-7	CASREGNEQYF	TGCGCCAGCAGGGAGGGCAACGAGCAGTACTTC
TRBV4-3	-	once	TRBJ2-1	CASSQDSLLSYNEQFF	TGCGCCAGCAGCCAAGATAGCCTTCTGTCCTACAATGAGCAGTTCTTC
TRBV2	TRBD1	-	TRBJ2-7	CASSGLKGDRGKQYF	TGTGCCAGCAGTGGCTTAAAGGGGGACAGGGGAAAGCAGTACTTC
TRBV18	-	-	TRBJ1-6	CASSPTGYNSPLHF	TGTGCCAGCTCTCCTACAGGTTATAATTCACCCCTCCACTTT
TRBV6-1	TRBD1	-	TRBJ1-2	CASSEAGRGNYGYTF	TGTGCCAGCAGTGAAGCTGGCAGGGGGAACTATGGCTACACCTTC
TRBV19	-	-	TRBJ2-6	CASSTRGTLSGANVLTF	TGTGCCAGTAGTACCAGGGGCACCCTCTCTGGGGCCAACGTCCTGACTTTC
TRBV15	-	-	TRBJ1-2	CATSRGTGYGYTF	TGTGCCACCAGCAGAGGTACCGGCTATGGCTACACCTTC
TRBV7-9	TRBD2	-	TRBJ2-1	CASSPTSGGDYNEQFF	TGTGCCAGCAGCCCTACTAGCGGGGGTGACTACAATGAGCAGTTCTTC
TRBV7-8	TRBD1	once	TRBJ2-3	CASSLRQGSTDTQYF	TGTGCCAGCAGCTTAAGACAGGGTAGTACAGATACGCAGTATTTT
TRBV28	-	-	TRBJ2-3	CASRSNADTQYF	TGTGCCAGCAGATCCAATGCAGATACGCAGTATTTT